Presented here are 15 T cell receptor beta chains from one specimen sequenced in a study of tumor and adjacent non-tumor tissue in lung cancer. A modified ARM-PCR protocol with three rounds of nested PCR amplified TCRbeta. One entry per CDR3 protein results from TCRdb running MiXCR on the multiplex PCR reads. The data hold about 48,000 distinct CDR3 sequences, with roughly two thirds observed a single time. RNA was extracted from bulk tissue without any cell sorting. The normal lung tissue was taken more than 3 cm from the tumor edge. Sequencing used distant non-tumor lung tissue. The receptors were gathered from a woman in her seventies with non-small cell lung cancer.

A remark on this clonotype: The junction does not match germline at one end; this may be a read error. This chain joins TRBV4-1 and TRBJ2-5; D is perhaps TRBD2 (6 bases). This CDR3 comprises 17 residues. CDR1 and CDR2 (germline): MGHRA, YSYEKL. The CDR3 DNA reads as TGCACCAGCAGCCAAGACCGACCGGGCCACCATGGAGGGACTCAGTACTTC. This translates into CTSSQDRPGHHGGTQYF.

Turning to this clonotype: One end of the junction does not line up with germline, which may come from a read error. The V and J genes are TRBV6-5 and TRBJ2-7, with 8 bases aligning to TRBD1. Germline CDR1 and CDR2: MNHEY and SVGAGI. The CDR3 is 15 residues long. The CDR3 loop is CVSSYRGQDGYEQYF. The CDR3, as DNA: TGTGTCAGCAGTTACCGGGGACAGGATGGTTACGAGCAGTACTTC.

As concerns this clonotype: At one of its ends the junction is not consistent with the germline gene, which may arise from a read error. The chain joins TRBV6-1 to TRBJ2-3; 7 bases are a match to TRBD1. This CDR3 is built from 15 residues. CDR1 and CDR2 from the germline V gene are MNHNS and SASEGT. The CDR3, as DNA: TGTGCCAGCGGGGACAACCGGGACAGAGAAGATACGCACTATTTT. Protein product: CASGDNRDREDTHYF.

Concerning this clonotype: One end of the junction is discordant with germline, which a read error may explain. Here the CDR3 reads CVSSLGPQEEDELFF. CDR3 coding DNA: TGTGTCAGCAGCCTGGGACCACAGGAAGAGGATGAGCTGTTCTTC. V is TRBV5-6 and J is TRBJ2-1; D may be TRBD1 or TRBD2 (5 bases each). The CDR3 is 15 amino acids. Germline CDR1 SGHDT, CDR2 YYEEEE.

As to this clonotype: A much larger clone differs by one base, so this may be a read error. Without the conserved terminal phenylalanine or tryptophan, this CDR3 likely stems from a read error. The rearrangement links TRBV6-6 to TRBJ2-7; possibly TRBD2 for D (5 bases). The CDR3 extends over 15 amino acids. Germline loops: CDR1 MNHNY, CDR2 SVGAGI (reference sequence). Trimming took 2 bases from V and 3 from J, leaving 14 bases between them. The CDR3 DNA reads TGTGCCAGCAGTTACGGACTCCTGCGGTTCTACGAGCAGTACTCC. It yields the protein CASSYGLLRFYEQYS.

As regards this clonotype: Sequence at one end of the junction differs from germline and may be a read error. This rearrangement joins TRBV29-1 to TRBJ2-7; D is possibly TRBD1 or TRBD2 (5 bases each). Looked up from germline, CDR1 is SQVTM and CDR2 is ANQGSEA. The CDR3 has 15 amino acids. The CDR3 spells CSVVLGESLSYERYF. DNA for the CDR3: TGCAGCGTGGTCCTAGGGGAGTCCCTATCTTACGAGCGGTACTTC.

About this clonotype itself: Just one base apart from a much larger clone, this may be a read error. The DNA of the CDR3 is TGTGCCAGCAGCCGCACCAAATCCCACAGGGGGCAAGACAATGAGCAGTTCTTC. This translates into CASSRTKSHRGQDNEQFF. The gene calls are TRBV28 and TRBJ2-1; 9 bases agree with TRBD1. The V gene end was trimmed by 6 bases and the J gene end by 5 bases; junction bases not matched to a gene: 17. Germline V lookup: CDR1 MDHEN, CDR2 SYDVKM. The CDR3 has 18 residues.

Details on this clonotype: One end of the junction fails to match germline, which may point to a read error. This rearrangement joins TRBV4-2 to TRBJ2-1; tentatively, D is TRBD2 (6 bases). Germline V CDR1 and CDR2: LGHNA, YNFKEQ. This CDR3 comprises 17 residues. In DNA form, the CDR3 reads TGTGCCAACAGCCAAGCGCACTCCGGGGCTAGCGCGCGTGAGCAGTTCTTC. This gives the protein CANSQAHSGASAREQFF.

About this clonotype: One junction end does not reproduce the germline sequence, and a read error may be involved. The genes are TRBV4-1 and TRBJ2-7, with D uncertain. CDR3 length equals 12 residues. Looked up from germline, CDR1 is MGHRA and CDR2 is YSYEKL. The DNA of the CDR3 is TGCGCCAGCAGCCCAAGTGAGTACGACCAGTACTTC. It translates to CASSPSEYDQYF.

Of note for this clonotype: A much larger clone lies a single base off, so this may be a read error. V is TRBV28 and J is TRBJ1-2; possibly TRBD1 for D (5 bases). Germline-derived CDR1 and CDR2 are MDHEN and SYDVKM. The CDR3 covers 13 residues. CDR3 nucleotide sequence: TGTGCCAGCAGTAAGGGGTTCAACTATGTCTACACCTTC. This codes for CASSKGFNYVYTF.

This clonotype was observed at least ten times. The chain is built from TRBV6-1 and TRBJ1-4; tentative D call: TRBD1 (5 bases). This CDR3 has 14 residues. V lost 7 bases and J lost 5, with 14 bases in between. Germline V CDR1 and CDR2: MNHNS, SASEGT. The CDR3 region is CASKRDGGNEKLFF. CDR3 DNA sequence: TGTGCCAGCAAACGGGACGGAGGGAATGAAAAACTGTTTTTT.

With regard to this clonotype: A read error may explain this, as a much larger clone is one base away. This rearrangement joins TRBV20-1 to TRBJ2-1, with D uncertain. The CDR3 totals 11 residues. Trimming took 8 bases from V and 15 from J, leaving 20 bases between them. The germline V gene encodes CDR1 DFQATT and CDR2 SNEGSKA (reference sequence). The CDR3 coding sequence is TGCAGTTCCTCCTCACCCAGGAGTGGGTTCTTC. This translates into CSSSSPRSGFF.

This clonotype occurred many times. The rearrangement uses TRBV7-8 and TRBJ2-6; D may correspond to TRBD1 or TRBD2 (5 bases each). V was clipped by 2 bases and J by 1 base, with 15 bases between them. CDR1 and CDR2 from the germline V gene are SGHVS and FQNEAQ. The CDR3 has 18 residues. The CDR3 sequence: CASSLSGLDLSGANVLTF. The CDR3 nucleotides are TGTGCCAGCAGCTTATCGGGGCTCGACCTATCTGGGGCCAACGTCCTGACTTTC.

As concerns this clonotype: It may be a read error: a sequence one base away is much more abundant. J is TRBJ2-3 and V is TRBV7-9; D unclear. This CDR3 comprises 13 residues. CDR1 and CDR2 (germline): SEHNR, FQNEAQ (reference sequence). V was clipped by 4 bases and J by 2 bases, with 7 bases between them. The CDR3: CASSSAATDTQYF. Here the CDR3 DNA reads TGTGCCAGCAGCTCAGCCGCCACAGATACGCAGTATTTT.

J is TRBJ2-2 and V is TRBV6-6; 8 bases align to TRBD2. This CDR3 has 16 amino acids. Germline lookup yields CDR1 MNHNY and CDR2 SVGAGI (reference sequence). V dropped 0 bases and J dropped 7; count of bases not matched to a gene: 7. The CDR3 DNA sequence: TGTGCCAGCAGTTACTCGAGACTCGGGAGGGGCGGGGAGCTGTTTTTT. This sequence encodes CASSYSRLGRGGELFF.